These 24 T cell receptor beta chains were sequenced from one sample in a study of T cell responses to AZD1222 COVID-19 vaccine. Clones were sequenced by immunoSEQ multiplex PCR, and TCRdb holds only the in-frame ones, with some missing. The profile shows 100,000 to 150,000 clones, 80% to 90% of them singletons. The specimen comprised peripheral blood, sampled on day 0 of AZD1222 vaccination. These receptors were obtained from an adult in good health.

The V and J genes are TRBV19 and TRBJ1-1; 7 bases agree with TRBD1. The CDR3 totals 16 residues. J gave up 1 base and V 3 bases, and 8 bases lay outside the gene matches. Germline assignment: CDR1 LNHDA and CDR2 SQIVND (reference sequence). The CDR3 coding sequence is TGTGCCAGTAGTATGGGGGGACAGTCTAAGAACACTGAAGCTTTCTTT. Amino acids: CASSMGGQSKNTEAFF.

This clone has more than one count but fewer than ten. In DNA form, the CDR3 reads TGTGCCAGCAGATCCGGGACAGCATACAATGAGCAGTTCTTC. Protein product: CASRSGTAYNEQFF. The chain is built from TRBV28 and TRBJ2-1; 7 bases align to TRBD1. The germline V gene has CDR1 MDHEN and CDR2 SYDVKM. The ends lost 6 bases at V and 4 bases at J; junction bases unmatched: 6. The CDR3 totals 14 residues.

Only one count was recorded for this clone. J is TRBJ1-6 and V is TRBV27, with D uncertain. V gave up 4 bases and J gave up 6 bases, with 10 bases separating them. Germline values: CDR1 MNHEY, CDR2 SMNVEV (reference sequence). This CDR3 has 14 residues. The chain's CDR3 is CASSYKEFNSPLHF. The DNA for the CDR3 is TGTGCCAGCAGTTACAAGGAGTTTAATTCACCCCTCCACTTT.

This chain joins TRBV13 and TRBJ2-2; possibly TRBD2 for D (7 bases). The CDR3 runs to 13 residues. CDR1 and CDR2 (germline): PRHDT, FYEKMQ (reference sequence). V dropped 5 bases and J dropped 9 bases, with 13 bases sitting between them. The CDR3 spells CASSVRGARELFF. For the CDR3, the DNA is TGTGCCAGCAGCGTACGGGGGGCCCGGGAGCTGTTTTTT.

This clone was detected only once. V and J are TRBV19 and TRBJ2-1; D is unresolved. Germline CDR1 reads LNHDA; CDR2 reads SQIVND (reference sequence). CDR3 length equals 13 residues. Trimming took off 3 bases at V and 9 bases at J, with 12 bases between the two ends. CDR3 sequence (DNA): TGTGCCAGTAGTATCCCACCTCATTTTGAGCAGTTCTTC. It translates to CASSIPPHFEQFF.

The chain recombines TRBV7-9 with TRBJ2-5; 13 bases line up with TRBD2. Per germline, CDR1 SEHNR and CDR2 FQNEAQ (reference sequence). Unmatched junction bases numbered 10, after V lost 5 bases and J lost 4 bases. The CDR3 is 17 residues long. The CDR3 reads CASSRHWTSGGGETQYF. The CDR3 nucleotides read TGTGCCAGCAGCCGGCATTGGACTAGCGGGGGAGGAGAGACCCAGTACTTC. Full variable domain (outside the CDR3, taken from reference TRBV7-9 and TRBJ2-5): DTGVSQNPRHKITKRGQNVTFRCDPISEHNRLYWYRQTLGQGPEFLTYFQNEAQLEKSRLLSDRFSAERPKGSFSTLEIQRTEQGDSAMYLCASSRHWTSGGGETQYFGPGTRLLVL.

The CDR3 sequence: CASSQIGGSGNEQFF. CDR3 DNA: TGTGCCAGCAGCCAAATCGGGGGCTCCGGGAATGAGCAGTTCTTC. This chain connects TRBV3-1 (or the pseudogene TRBV3-2) to TRBJ2-1, with D possibly called TRBD1 or TRBD2 (6 bases each). V was shortened by 2 bases and J by 7 bases, with 15 bases between the two germline ends. This CDR3 is 15 amino acids long. The germline gives CDR1 LGHDT, CDR2 YNNKEL (reference sequence).

This rearrangement joins TRBV27 to TRBJ2-3, with TRBD2 matching over 8 bases. V gave up 2 bases and J gave up 8 bases; unmatched junction bases: 12. The germline gives CDR1 MNHEY, CDR2 SMNVEV (reference sequence). The CDR3 is 16 amino acids. CDR3 sequence (DNA): TGTGCCAGCAGTTTAGTTGGTAGCGGGGAGCAGGGTACGCAGTATTTT. Amino acid sequence: CASSLVGSGEQGTQYF.

V usage is TRBV15 and J usage is TRBJ2-7, with 7 bases identical to TRBD1. This CDR3 comprises 14 residues. The ends lost 3 bases at V and 2 bases at J; junction bases unmatched: 4. Germline CDR1 and CDR2: LNHNV and YYDKDF (reference sequence). CDR3 residues: CATSSFGTAYEQYF. CDR3 bases: TGTGCCACCAGCAGTTTTGGGACAGCCTACGAGCAGTACTTC. Full variable domain (missing parts from reference TRBV15 and TRBJ2-7): DAMVIQNPRYQVTQFGKPVTLSCSQTLNHNVMYWYQQKSSQAPKLLFHYYDKDFNNEADTPDNFQSRRPNTSFCFLDIRSPGLGDTAMYLCATSSFGTAYEQYFGPGTRLTVT.

The chain employs TRBV29-1 and TRBJ1-2; TRBD1 agrees at 9 bases. V gave up 4 bases and J gave up 4 bases; unmatched junction bases: 7. Germline V gene sequence: CDR1 SQVTM, CDR2 ANQGSEA. The CDR3 totals 14 residues. CDR3 nucleotides: TGCAGCGTTGGGGGGGACAGGGTAGGCTATGGCTACACCTTC. Protein product: CSVGGDRVGYGYTF.

The chain joins TRBV28 to TRBJ2-1; TRBD1 agrees at 9 bases. The CDR3 loop spans 16 amino acids. CDR1 and CDR2 (germline): MDHEN, SYDVKM. Trimming at V came to 5 bases and at J to 5 bases, leaving 10 bases not matched to a gene. This chain's CDR3 is CASSVLMGQGNNEQFF. CDR3 DNA sequence: TGTGCCAGCAGTGTACTCATGGGACAGGGAAACAATGAGCAGTTCTTC.

V is TRBV13 and J is TRBJ2-3, with D possibly matching TRBD1 (5 bases). The CDR3 length is 13 residues. CDR1 is PRHDT and CDR2 is FYEKMQ in the germline V gene (reference sequence). The V end lost 1 base, the J end lost 7 bases, and 9 bases lay between the germline ends. The CDR3: CASSLEAGNTQYF. In nucleotides, the CDR3 is TGTGCCAGCAGCTTAGAGGCAGGGAATACGCAGTATTTT.

The rearrangement joins TRBV6-5 to TRBJ1-6; D is undetermined. The CDR3 has 12 residues. Between the trimmed V and J ends, which lost 7 bases and 7 bases, there was a span of 8 bases. Germline lookup yields CDR1 MNHEY and CDR2 SVGAGI. The CDR3 DNA follows: TGTGCCAGCAAACGGGGAAATTCACCCCTCCACTTT. Translating gives CASKRGNSPLHF.

The rearrangement links TRBV29-1 to TRBJ1-1, with a weak D call TRBD1 (5 bases). V was trimmed by 6 bases and J by 4 bases, leaving 18 bases between them. The CDR3 consists of 14 residues. Germline loops: CDR1 SQVTM, CDR2 ANQGSEA. For the CDR3, the DNA is TGCAGCGTGGGAATTAGGGGATACGGCACTGAAGCTTTCTTT. Its translation: CSVGIRGYGTEAFF.

This chain joins TRBV13 and TRBJ1-2; D is perhaps TRBD1 (5 bases). The ends were cut back, 5 bases at V and 6 bases at J, with 16 bases in the middle. CDR1 and CDR2 from the germline V gene are PRHDT and FYEKMQ (reference sequence). CDR3 length: 14 amino acids. The CDR3 DNA reads TGTGCCAGCAGCCCGGTACGGGACGCTCATGGCTACACCTTC. It specifies CASSPVRDAHGYTF. The full variable domain, completed using reference TRBV13 and TRBJ1-2, is AAGVIQSPRHLIKEKRETATLKCYPIPRHDTVYWYQQGPGQDPQFLISFYEKMQSDKGSIPDRFSAQQFSDYHSELNMSSLELGDSALYFCASSPVRDAHGYTFGSGTRLTVV.

This chain links TRBV2 with TRBJ1-5; D gene ambiguous. CDR1 SNHLY and CDR2 FYNNEI come from the germline V gene. The CDR3 contains 16 residues. V was trimmed by 7 bases and J by 4 bases, leaving 20 bases between them. As DNA, the CDR3 is TGTGCCAGCACCAAACTTGGTGGACTTGAGAATCAGCCCCAGCATTTT. This encodes CASTKLGGLENQPQHF.

The genes are TRBV7-2 and TRBJ2-2, with D perhaps TRBD1 (6 bases). The germline V and J ends were trimmed by 6 bases and 4 bases, with 9 bases remaining between them. Germline V CDR1 and CDR2: SGHTA, FQGNSA. The CDR3 covers 13 residues. CDR3 DNA sequence: TGTGCCAGCAGTTCGACAGGCACCGGGGAGCTGTTTTTT. Its translation is CASSSTGTGELFF.

The rearrangement uses TRBV5-6 and TRBJ2-3; TRBD1 or TRBD2 may be the D gene (5 bases each). CDR3 length: 16 residues. With 7 bases removed from V and 4 bases from J, the gap between germline ends came to 22 bases. Germline loops: CDR1 SGHDT, CDR2 YYEEEE. CDR3 sequence (DNA): TGTGCCAGCGATCTTTCCGGGACCTACAATGCAGATACGCAGTATTTT. Amino acids: CASDLSGTYNADTQYF. The full variable domain, its missing parts supplied by reference TRBV5-6 and TRBJ2-3, is DAGVTQSPTHLIKTRGQQVTLRCSPKSGHDTVSWYQQALGQGPQFIFQYYEEEERQRGNFPDRFSGHQFPNYSSELNVNALLLGDSALYLCASDLSGTYNADTQYFGPGTRLTVL.

The chain couples TRBV12-3 or TRBV12-4 to TRBJ1-5; D remains unclear. The CDR3 spans 12 residues. The V end lost 5 bases, the J end lost 1 base, and 3 bases lay between the germline ends. The CDR3, as DNA: TGTGCCAGCAGTCAGAGCAATCAGCCCCAGCATTTT. Its translation: CASSQSNQPQHF.

The gene calls are TRBV4-3 and TRBJ1-4; D possibly corresponds to TRBD1 (6 bases). The germline CDR1 and CDR2 sequences are LGHNA and YSLEER. This CDR3 region has 15 residues. The V end lost 0 bases, the J end lost 7 bases, and 12 bases lay between the germline ends. The CDR3 reads CASSQDRGSGEKLFF. The DNA for the CDR3 is TGCGCCAGCAGCCAAGACAGGGGTAGCGGTGAAAAACTGTTTTTT.

The chain combines TRBV6-2 or TRBV6-3 with TRBJ1-1, with unresolved D. With 2 bases removed from V and 8 bases from J, the gap between germline ends came to 6 bases. The CDR3 covers 11 residues. Looked up from germline, CDR1 is MNHEY and CDR2 is SVGEGT. The CDR3 region has the DNA TGTGCCAGCAGTTACAGCCTAGAAGCTTTCTTT. It specifies CASSYSLEAFF.

The chain carries TRBV27 and TRBJ2-1; TRBD2 matches 7 bases. The V and J ends lost 4 bases and 4 bases, in that order; junction bases with no gene match: 10. The CDR3 loop spans 16 amino acids. Looked up from germline, CDR1 is MNHEY and CDR2 is SMNVEV (reference sequence). CDR3: CASSSGGPLGYNEQFF. The CDR3 coding sequence is TGTGCCAGCAGTTCGGGAGGACCCTTAGGGTACAATGAGCAGTTCTTC.

J is TRBJ1-6 and V is TRBV5-4, with 7 positions matching TRBD1. The CDR3 totals 13 residues. J was trimmed by 10 bases and V by 9 bases; bases with no gene match: 10. Germline values: CDR1 SGHNT, CDR2 YYREEE (reference sequence). The CDR3 DNA is TGTGCCACCCTGGTCCAGGGGGAATCACCCCTCCACTTT. Its protein is CATLVQGESPLHF.

This rearrangement joins TRBV11-2 to TRBJ2-4; maybe TRBD1 (6 bases). This CDR3 region has 15 residues. The V and J ends lost 5 bases and 1 base respectively, with 12 bases between them. Germline V gene lookup returns CDR1 SGHAT and CDR2 FQNNGV. CDR3 residues: CASSPRGSAKNIQYF. In DNA form, the CDR3 reads TGTGCCAGCAGCCCCAGGGGATCGGCCAAAAACATTCAGTACTTC.